Here is one T cell receptor beta chain with its context. Its recognized antigen is unknown. No per-base quality is available; no much larger clone lies one base away. The protocol used for the library was the immunoSEQ multiplex PCR assay. As for the original processing: A statistical classification framework was built to diagnose cytomegalovirus status from the catalog of TCR beta chain sequences. The immuneACCESS repertoire file appears here via TCRdb, limited to in-frame rearrangements. These files lack a portion of the clones; in checked studies, under half of the deficit traces to unresolved V genes, and the cause of the others is not known. The V and J calls and clone size are taken from that table; D and trimming were inferred from the DNA. The sample records about 98,000 clones, about 90% of which are singletons. 6.3% of the sample is taken by the ten largest. Including cysteine and phenylalanine, the CDR3 has 16 amino acids. The read is trimmed to its CDR3 DNA, 48 bases read in frame from base 1. The V end gives up 4 bases and the J end 0 bases, leaving 5 bases in the junction not matched to a gene. CDR1 and CDR2 (LNHNV, YYDKDF) derive from the germline V gene (reference sequence).

This entry is derived from a study of cytomegalovirus exposure and HLA in healthy donors (dated by TCRdb to between 2016 and 2019). A note on the overall study: The approximately 710 repertoires of the first cohort and the roughly 120 validation repertoires were produced on the same platform, according to a later analysis. The aim of the study was to test whether cataloging public T cell receptors could identify signatures of past pathogen exposure. In addition to the first cohort of about 650 subjects, a separate validation cohort of 100 to 150 different subjects was used. High-throughput TCR immunosequencing, statistical association of individual TCRs with disease status, and machine learning were combined to predict cytomegalovirus infection status. Results the study describes overall, beyond this receptor: A later analysis had no HLA typing for the validation cohort, so co-occurrence there was scored across all 130 or so repertoires. The classifier was reported to diagnose cytomegalovirus status with high specificity and sensitivity in both the original cohort and the validation cohort. It was suggested by the authors that the approach could potentially be generalized to other disease states and immunological phenotypes. A few of the identified cytomegalovirus-associated TCR beta chains were confirmed in vitro to be specific for cytomegalovirus antigens. Subsequent analysis determined that TCRs grouped into clusters in the first cohort also showed a tendency toward co-occurrence across the roughly 110 validation repertoires, and 85% to 95% of cluster scores exceeded 0. The study listed approximately 160 TCR beta chains as associated with cytomegalovirus. Most TCR sequences were seen in very few donors, while some public TCRs were found in many individuals.

The donors were included in the validation cohort of some 120 subjects, a group kept apart from the roughly 680-subject first cohort. The rearranged chain carries TRBV15 and TRBJ2-2; 7 middle bases align to TRBD2. The sequencing sample was made of PBMCs. The clonotype originates from a man aged 18 to 35 in good health and CMV-seropositive. The CDR3 amino acid sequence is: CATSKRGLPNTGELFF. The sequenced DNA is TGTGCCACCAGCAAAAGGGGACTACCGAACACCGGGGAGCTGTTTTTT.